This TCR beta chain stems from a study of CD8+ T cells in alopecia areata (dated by TCRdb to 2016 to 2018). Concerning the study at large: High-throughput TCRbeta sequencing was used to examine T cell clonal expansion in alopecia areata in both the C3H/HeJ mouse model and human patients. Clonality in the scalp was compared among normal scalp (n=4), patchy alopecia areata scalp (n=8), and alopecia totalis/universalis scalp (n=8). Amplification of TCRbeta CDR3 regions was done by immunoSEQ multiplex PCR using 35 Vbeta forward primers and 13 Jbeta reverse primers. Human TCRbeta sequencing covered scalp tissue and sorted CD4+ and CD8+ peripheral blood T cells from patchy and totalis/universalis alopecia areata patients and healthy controls. RNA was obtained with the PAXgene miRNA kit for fixed scalp, the miRNeasy kit for PBMCs, and the RNeasy kit for mouse skin.

Overall study outcomes, separate from this receptor: Unlike mouse skin, which is dominated by gammadelta T cells, normal human skin has resident alphabeta T cells that are also sequenced, and this complicates analysis of the scalp TCR repertoire. Compared with normal scalp, lesional scalp, particularly in alopecia totalis/universalis, had higher clonality and more expanded CD8+ clones, which suggests antigenic drive. Compared with mice, TCR sequences shared between patients were less clear, possibly partly because of HLA diversity across the patient population.

CD4+ cells from roughly five biomarker-study patients were further sorted into CD25+CD127- cells. From alopecia areata patients, peripheral blood was collected along with lesional scalp punch biopsies. PBMCs were isolated by density centrifugation and stained for CD3, CD4 and CD8, after which CD4+ and CD8+ T cells were sorted on a FACSAria. Alopecia areata patients who were not treated were recruited through a multicenter biomarker study. This clone was recorded once. The antigen it binds to is not known. No much larger clone exists at a distance of one base, and base qualities are not known. Library prep was done by the immunoSEQ multiplex PCR assay. To provide template for TCR sequencing, every sample had RNA extracted and reverse transcribed into cDNA. SuperScript III was used for first-strand cDNA synthesis, primed with a 2:1 mix of oligo-dT and random hexamers. A synthetic immune receptor repertoire was used to assess amplification bias, and residual bias was removed computationally. The study's processing was this. Raw reads were preprocessed to remove errors, and CDR3 was defined by IMGT conventions from the conserved cysteine to phenylalanine. Clonality was calculated as 1 minus Shannon entropy normalized by log2 of the number of productive unique TCRs. Scalp TCRbeta sequences were cross-referenced with sorted blood CD4 and CD8 repertoires so that the CD4 or CD8 identity of scalp clones could be inferred. Not all clones reach the TCRdb copy of this immuneACCESS table, which keeps in-frame sequences only. Checked studies attribute under half of the gap to unresolved V genes and leave the rest unexplained. The V and J calls and clone size come from that table; D and trimming were worked out from the DNA. In this sample the table shows about 37,000 clones, around 50% of which occur a single time. Under 2% of the sample is taken by the ten largest.

Sequenced sample: CD4+ Tregs sorted from blood. The origin of this receptor is a human donor with alopecia areata.

The nucleotide sequence reads TGCGCCAGCAGACCCGGGAGGGGGATCACTGAAGCTTTCTTT. It codes for CASRPGRGITEAFF. The chain is encoded by TRBV4-1 joined to TRBJ1-1; the D gene is possibly TRBD1, with 6 bases matching. Reading from cysteine to phenylalanine, the CDR3 counts 14 amino acids. The only DNA kept is the CDR3, 42 bases in frame from the first base. V is clipped by 6 bases and J by 4 bases, and the sequence between their germline boundaries is 15 bases long. Per the germline V gene, MGHRA is the CDR1 and YSYEKL is the CDR2.